A selection of T cell receptor beta chains follows, all from one sample in a study of blood T cell repertoires in COVID-19. The table came from immunoSEQ multiplex PCR; TCRdb's copy has only in-frame clones and leaves some out. The sample has tens of thousands of clones, roughly 84% seen once. Sequences were obtained from peripheral blood. These receptors were obtained from a human donor in a cohort sampled during active COVID-19. The CDR3 runs from the conserved cysteine through the conserved F or W. A D gene is named only where the DNA matches it firmly.

v_gene	j_gene	d_gene	CDR3aa
TRBV5-1	TRBJ2-7	.	CASSLRPGHSYEQYF
TRBV14	TRBJ2-3	TRBD2	CASSQSSGLATDTQYF
TRBV9	TRBJ1-6	TRBD1	CASRQGYNSPLHF
TRBV10-3	TRBJ2-7	TRBD1	CAISTGTGGYEQYF
TRBV19	TRBJ2-1	.	CASNRDNQKNEQFF
TRBV5-4	TRBJ2-3	TRBD2	CASRPGTKTSDTQYF
TRBV9	TRBJ2-7	TRBD1	CASSGDREDEQYF
TRBV7-2	TRBJ2-7	TRBD1	CASSSTGEDLEQYF
TRBV3-1/TRBV3-2	TRBJ2-6	.	CASSQGASGANVLTF
TRBV30	TRBJ1-5	.	CAWSGGRASNQPQHF
TRBV5-4	TRBJ2-1	TRBD2	CASSLGGGRYNEQFF
TRBV27	TRBJ1-1	.	CASRRGNTEAFF
TRBV6-4	TRBJ1-4	.	CANPVRVTNEKLFF
TRBV5-4	TRBJ2-7	.	CASSPSIGGKGYEQYF
TRBV5-1	TRBJ2-3	.	CASSFGGGSGTDTQYF
TRBV2	TRBJ1-4	TRBD1	CASRATGGANEKLFF
TRBV11-2	TRBJ1-5	.	CASSWGSNQPQHF
TRBV4-2	TRBJ2-1	.	CASSQEGQAGGNEQFF
TRBV3-1/TRBV3-2	TRBJ2-5	.	CASRLGQETQYF
TRBV19	TRBJ1-4	TRBD1	CATGTGGTKLFF
TRBV5-6	TRBJ2-2	TRBD2	CASSLVLAGGRTGELFF
TRBV18	TRBJ2-7	TRBD1	CASSPAAGTGKREQYF
TRBV30	TRBJ2-3	.	CAWTRVLGGGDTQYF
TRBV5-1	TRBJ2-3	.	CASSLVAGNTDTQYF
TRBV7-8	TRBJ1-1	TRBD1	CASSLFLTGRGTEAFF
TRBV5-4	TRBJ1-1	.	CASSLGGGFEAFF
TRBV9	TRBJ1-1	TRBD1	CASSTSTGAGTEAFF
TRBV5-4	TRBJ2-5	.	CASSRSGETQYF
TRBV19	TRBJ2-7	TRBD1	CASSKGGQAYEQYF
TRBV19	TRBJ1-1	TRBD1	CASRPGQGKLGNTEAFF
TRBV15	TRBJ1-6	.	CATSRAQGYNSPLHF
TRBV18	TRBJ2-1	.	CASSPLYNPHNEQFF
TRBV5-6	TRBJ2-1	.	CASSPLGRYNEQFF
TRBV19	TRBJ2-3	TRBD2	CASIFSGSTDTQYF
TRBV5-4	TRBJ2-2	TRBD2	CASSPPGAGGNTGELFF
TRBV3-1/TRBV3-2	TRBJ2-1	TRBD2	CASSQGYRDYHNEQFF
TRBV11-2	TRBJ2-1	.	CASSSYRILGQRRYNEQFF
TRBV5-5	TRBJ2-2	.	CASSLDATGELFF
TRBV29-1	TRBJ2-1	TRBD2	CSVENGRDEQFF
TRBV19	TRBJ1-5	TRBD1	CASSRGGSQPQHF
TRBV11-2	TRBJ2-2	.	CASSPLERAGGELFF
TRBV11-2	TRBJ2-7	.	CASSRPGYEQYF